The sequence of this TCR beta chain was determined in a study of T cell responses to AZD1222 COVID-19 vaccine. Regarding the study as a whole: Baseline serostatus was positive in only 5 to 7 AZD1222 recipients. Spike regions recognized by vaccine-associated CD4 TCRs spanned the protein, led by 160-218 and 743-854. Once two AZD1222 doses were given, Spike-specific TCR breadth and depth went up. Most donors were white British, females outnumbered males, and clonal diversity was possibly underestimated.

The CDR3 consists of 14 residues. Germline V lookup: CDR1 LGHNT, CDR2 FRNRAP. The ends were cut back, 6 bases at V and 6 bases at J, with 15 bases in the middle. Concerning this clone: Antigen: not known.

TCRdb's table, derived via immunoSEQ multiplex PCR, lists solely in-frame clones and lacks some. The sample has about 53,000 clones, roughly 80% seen once. The chain couples TRBV12-5 to TRBJ1-5; TRBD1 might be the D (5 bases). The sequence derives from an adult in good health. This sample comprised peripheral blood, obtained on day 0 of AZD1222 vaccination. CDR3 bases: TGTGCTAGTGGATCATCGGGGGTGGGTCAGCCCCAGCATTTT. This translates into CASGSSGVGQPQHF.